This T cell receptor beta chain was retrieved from a study of CD8+ T cells in alopecia areata. The treatment is: oral pan-JAK inhibitor, 5-10 mg twice daily. Peripheral blood and lesional scalp punch biopsies came from alopecia areata patients. Following RNA extraction, reverse transcription yielded cDNA that acted as the sequencing template. Sequenced by immunoSEQ multiplex PCR; TCRdb stores in-frame clones only, minus some. This sample has about 250,000 clones, with about 60% found just once. This clone was counted between two and nine times. The antigen remains undetermined. V was trimmed by 0 bases and J by 5 bases, leaving 11 bases between them. The CDR3 is made up of 15 amino acids. Germline V gives CDR1 ENHRY, CDR2 SYGVKD. General study results and limits: Alopecia totalis/universalis scalp especially showed more expanded CD8+ clones than normal scalp. Many expanded lesional clones persisted in scalp and blood during tofacitinib.

The TCR was taken from a human donor with alopecia areata. This sequence joins TRBV10-3 and TRBJ2-1; D unclear. The sequencing used CD4+ T cells sorted from blood, collected around week 52, from a patient treated with tofacitinib. DNA of the CDR3: TGTGCCATCAGTGAGTCAACTTCTAGAAACAATGAGCAGTTCTTC. This encodes CAISESTSRNNEQFF.